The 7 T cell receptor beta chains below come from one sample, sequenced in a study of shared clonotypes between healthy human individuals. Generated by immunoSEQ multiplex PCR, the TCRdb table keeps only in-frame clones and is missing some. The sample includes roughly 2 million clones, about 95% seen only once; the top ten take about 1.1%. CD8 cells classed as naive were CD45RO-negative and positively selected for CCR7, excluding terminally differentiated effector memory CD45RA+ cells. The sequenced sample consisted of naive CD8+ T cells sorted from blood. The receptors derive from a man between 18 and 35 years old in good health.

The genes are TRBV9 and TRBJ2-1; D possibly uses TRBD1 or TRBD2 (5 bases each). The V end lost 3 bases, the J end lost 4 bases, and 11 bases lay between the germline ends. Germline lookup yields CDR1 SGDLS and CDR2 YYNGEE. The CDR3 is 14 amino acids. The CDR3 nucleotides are TGTGCCAGCAGCGCACGGGACCAATACAATGAGCAGTTCTTC. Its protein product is CASSARDQYNEQFF.

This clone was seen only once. CDR3 DNA: TGTGCCAGCAGCTTAGAGGGTCCCCTCAATGAGCAGTTCTTC. Protein: CASSLEGPLNEQFF. This sequence joins TRBV7-9 and TRBJ2-1; unclear D gene. The CDR3 spans 14 residues. V was shortened by 1 base and J by 6 bases, with 10 bases between the two germline ends. Per germline, CDR1 SEHNR and CDR2 FQNEAQ (reference sequence).

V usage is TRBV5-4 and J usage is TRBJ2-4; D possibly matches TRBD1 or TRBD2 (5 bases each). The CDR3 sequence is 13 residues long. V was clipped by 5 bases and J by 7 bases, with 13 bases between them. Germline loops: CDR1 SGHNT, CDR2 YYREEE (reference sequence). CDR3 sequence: CASRAAWGNIQYF. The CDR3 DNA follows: TGTGCCAGCAGGGCAGCCTGGGGGAACATTCAGTACTTC.

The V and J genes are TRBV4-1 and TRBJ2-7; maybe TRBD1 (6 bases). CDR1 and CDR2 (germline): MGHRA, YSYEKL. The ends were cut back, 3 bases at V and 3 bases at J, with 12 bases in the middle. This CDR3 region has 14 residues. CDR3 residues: CASSHRDNRYEQYF. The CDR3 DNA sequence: TGCGCCAGCAGCCACCGGGACAACCGCTACGAGCAGTACTTC.

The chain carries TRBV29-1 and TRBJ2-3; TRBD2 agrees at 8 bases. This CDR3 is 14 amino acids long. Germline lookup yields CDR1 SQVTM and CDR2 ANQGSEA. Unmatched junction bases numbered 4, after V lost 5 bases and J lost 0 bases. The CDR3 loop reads CSVYSGVSTDTQYF. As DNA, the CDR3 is TGCAGCGTTTATAGCGGGGTTAGCACAGATACGCAGTATTTT.

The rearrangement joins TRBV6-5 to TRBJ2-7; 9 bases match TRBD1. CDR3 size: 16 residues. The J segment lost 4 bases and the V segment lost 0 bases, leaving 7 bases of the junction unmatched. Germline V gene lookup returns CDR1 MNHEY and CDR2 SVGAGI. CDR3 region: CASSYSNRGRTYEQYF. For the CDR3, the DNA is TGTGCCAGCAGTTACTCGAACAGGGGGCGTACGTACGAGCAGTACTTC.

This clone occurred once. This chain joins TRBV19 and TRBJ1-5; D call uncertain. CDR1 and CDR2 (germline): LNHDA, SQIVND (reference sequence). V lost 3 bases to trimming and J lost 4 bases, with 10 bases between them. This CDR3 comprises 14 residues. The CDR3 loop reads CASSIYLGNQPQHF. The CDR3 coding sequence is TGTGCCAGTAGTATTTATCTCGGAAATCAGCCCCAGCATTTT.